The clone carrying this T cell receptor beta chain was detected ten times or more. Its specificity is unknown. A much larger clone lies a single base off, so this may be a read error. Isolated PBMCs totaled at least 6.5 million in each sample. Alongside a J-beta primer mix, a sample-barcoded 5' primer served in a second PCR lasting roughly 7 to 12 cycles. MiXCR was run by TCRdb on the 5' RACE reads, yielding one entry per CDR3 protein. The data contain about 640,000 distinct CDR3 sequences, approximately 30% of them seen just once; the ten biggest clones take up 15% to 18%. The data were obtained in a study of blood T cells in healthy people across ages. The overall study: When template switching was applied, about one barcoded beta molecule was captured per two T cells.

Study observations and caveats: Unsorted PBMCs blocked a conclusive comparison of naive and antigen-experienced cells.

The sequence was obtained from a woman of 80 years or more in good health. The specimen sequenced was blood.

CDR3 coding DNA: TGTGCCAGCAGTTACTCGACTAGCGGGGTCGACAATGAGCAGTACTTC. It specifies CASSYSTSGVDNEQYF. V is TRBV6-2 or TRBV6-3 and J is TRBJ2-5; the match to TRBD2 covers 11 bases. Per the germline V gene, CDR1 is MNHEY and CDR2 is SVGEGT. V lost 0 bases and J lost 11; bases outside the gene matches: 11. The CDR3 covers 16 residues.